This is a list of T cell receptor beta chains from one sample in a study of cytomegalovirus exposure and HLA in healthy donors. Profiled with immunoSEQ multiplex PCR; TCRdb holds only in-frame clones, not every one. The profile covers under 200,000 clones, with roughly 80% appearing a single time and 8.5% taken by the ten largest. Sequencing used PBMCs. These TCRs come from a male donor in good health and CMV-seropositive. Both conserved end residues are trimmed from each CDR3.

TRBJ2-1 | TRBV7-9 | ASSRTSSEQF
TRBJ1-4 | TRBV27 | ASSSRARSEKLF
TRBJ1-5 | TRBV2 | ASSEGQGAFQPQH
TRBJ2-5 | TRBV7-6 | ASSPTTGGQETQY
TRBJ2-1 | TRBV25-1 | ASNVAGGSNEQF
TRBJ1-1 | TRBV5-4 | ASSFQGINTEAF
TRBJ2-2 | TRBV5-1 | ASSLEGSGRTGELF
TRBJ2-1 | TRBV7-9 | ASSLERGSYNEQF
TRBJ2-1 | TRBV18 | ASSPRQGDEQF
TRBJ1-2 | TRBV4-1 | ASSGTGTPNYGYT
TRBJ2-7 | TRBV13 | ASSSPGTGVYEQY
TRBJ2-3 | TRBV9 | ASSASRSTDTQY